This record looks at one TCR beta chain sequence and its context. Produced via immunoSEQ multiplex PCR; TCRdb's table is partial and in-frame only. The sample consists of some 90,000 clones, about 82% of them appearing once. The germline V and J ends were trimmed by 3 bases and 2 bases, with 7 bases remaining between them. CDR3 length equals 13 residues. Germline lookup yields CDR1 LNHDA and CDR2 SQIVND (reference sequence). This entry is derived from a study of blood T cell repertoires in COVID-19. As for the study in general: Acute and convalescent COVID-19 samples came from the United States, Italy and Spain.

The clonotype comes from a human donor in a cohort sampled during active COVID-19. The J gene is TRBJ2-5, the V gene TRBV19; D unclear. Sample: peripheral blood. The CDR3 reads CASSIGRQETQYF. The CDR3 DNA follows: TGTGCCAGTAGTATTGGCAGACAAGAGACCCAGTACTTC.